This TCR beta chain was captured by sequencing in a study of blood T cell repertoires in COVID-19. Study-wide context: Samples of COVID-19 (acute and convalescent) were obtained from the United States, Italy and Spain.

Original processing notes: Amplification of reference gene primers provided the estimated nucleated cell counts. The table came from immunoSEQ multiplex PCR; TCRdb's copy has only in-frame clones and leaves some out. Clone size and the V and J calls come from that table; the DNA yielded D and trimming. The repertoire holds roughly 230,000 clones, with approximately 92% as singletons. The CDR3 consists of 16 residues. V shed 6 bases and J 0 bases; nucleotides not matched to a gene: 7. CDR1 is SGHTA and CDR2 is FQGNSA in the germline V gene. The sequenced material came from peripheral blood. This chain uses TRBV7-2 with TRBJ2-3; TRBD2 agrees at 9 bases. The TCR was taken from a woman aged 40-49 years who had recovered from COVID-19. The CDR3 reads CASRPAGGRSTDTQYF. DNA of the CDR3: TGTGCCAGCAGGCCCGCGGGAGGGAGGAGCACAGATACGCAGTATTTT.